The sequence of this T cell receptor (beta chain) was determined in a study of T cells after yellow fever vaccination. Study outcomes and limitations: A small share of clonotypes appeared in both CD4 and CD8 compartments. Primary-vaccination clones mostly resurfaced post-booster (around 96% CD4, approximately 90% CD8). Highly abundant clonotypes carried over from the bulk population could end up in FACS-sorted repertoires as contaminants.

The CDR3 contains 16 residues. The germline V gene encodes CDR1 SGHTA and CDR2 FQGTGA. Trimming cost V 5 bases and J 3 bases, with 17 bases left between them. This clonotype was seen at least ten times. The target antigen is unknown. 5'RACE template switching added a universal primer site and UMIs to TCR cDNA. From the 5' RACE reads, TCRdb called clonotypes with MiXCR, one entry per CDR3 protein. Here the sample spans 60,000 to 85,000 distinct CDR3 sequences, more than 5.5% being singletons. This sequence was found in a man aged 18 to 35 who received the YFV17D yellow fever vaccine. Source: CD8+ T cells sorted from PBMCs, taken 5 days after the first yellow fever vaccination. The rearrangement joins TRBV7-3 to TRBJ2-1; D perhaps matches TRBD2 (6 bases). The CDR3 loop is CASSPNPGLHYNEQFF. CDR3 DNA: TGTGCCAGCAGCCCTAATCCCGGACTACACTACAATGAGCAGTTCTTC.